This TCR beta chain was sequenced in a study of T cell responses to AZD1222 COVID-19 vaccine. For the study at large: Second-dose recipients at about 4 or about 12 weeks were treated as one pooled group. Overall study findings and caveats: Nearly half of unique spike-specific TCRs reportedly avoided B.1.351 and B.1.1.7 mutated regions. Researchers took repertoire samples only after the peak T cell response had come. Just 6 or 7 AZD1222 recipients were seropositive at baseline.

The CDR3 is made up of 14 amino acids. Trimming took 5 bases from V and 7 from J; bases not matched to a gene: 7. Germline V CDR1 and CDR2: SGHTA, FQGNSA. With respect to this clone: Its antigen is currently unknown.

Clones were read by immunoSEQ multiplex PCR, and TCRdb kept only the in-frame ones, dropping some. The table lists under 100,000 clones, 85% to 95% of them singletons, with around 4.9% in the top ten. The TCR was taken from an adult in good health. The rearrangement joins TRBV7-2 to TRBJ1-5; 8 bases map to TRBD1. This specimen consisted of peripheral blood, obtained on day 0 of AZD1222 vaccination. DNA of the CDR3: TGTGCCAGCAGCCGGGACAGGTTTAGGCAGCCCCAGCATTTT. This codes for CASSRDRFRQPQHF.